Detailed here is one T cell receptor (beta chain). Assay used: immunoSEQ multiplex PCR; TCRdb lists only in-frame clones, some missing. Of tens of thousands of clones listed, approximately 92% are singletons. These data belong to a study of T cell changes during pregnancy in multiple sclerosis. In germline, CDR1 is MNHNY, CDR2 SVGAGI (reference sequence). Deletions cut 4 bases from V and 7 bases from J, with 10 bases between. The CDR3 totals 12 residues. The sequence was collected from a female donor with multiple sclerosis, enrolled in a pregnancy study. Sequences were derived from CD4+ T cells from peripheral blood mononuclear cells, sampled after pregnancy. This chain links TRBV6-6 with TRBJ1-1; possibly TRBD1 for D (5 bases). The CDR3 sequence is CASSSLDSEAFF. CDR3 DNA: TGTGCCAGCAGTTCCCTTGACAGTGAAGCTTTCTTT.